This T cell receptor (beta chain) was identified in a study of a mutant IDH1 vaccine in newly diagnosed glioma. V lost 4 bases and J lost 2, with 20 bases in between. Germline CDR1 SGHDT, CDR2 YYEEEE. The CDR3 runs 17 residues. TCRdb keeps only in-frame clones here, not all; method: immunoSEQ multiplex PCR. The table has tens of thousands of clones, roughly 80% seen once. Time point: week 47, end of study. In every dose of vaccine, 300 ug of mutant IDH1 20-mer peptide was given alongside topical imiquimod. This clone has only one observation. Its antigen is unknown. The chain has TRBV5-6 and TRBJ2-3, with a possible D match to TRBD1 (5 bases). Sequences were derived from PBMCs, sampled from a glioma patient whose treatment included an IDH1 peptide vaccine. This receptor was identified in a man aged 50-59 years with glioma. The CDR3 region has the DNA TGTGCCAGCAGCCCCCGTTCAGCAGGGCTCAACACAGATACGCAGTATTTT. Its protein product is CASSPRSAGLNTDTQYF.